This T cell receptor (beta chain) was profiled in a study of blood T cell repertoires in COVID-19. Overall study: Acute-phase and convalescent COVID-19 samples originated in the United States, Italy and Spain. The cDNA or gDNA used as material had been derived from T cells, B-cell-depleted T cells, or PBMCs.

Germline V gives CDR1 SGHKS, CDR2 YYEKEE (reference sequence). This CDR3 is built from 14 residues. The ends were cut back, 1 base at V and 2 bases at J, with 7 bases in the middle. Original data processing: Nucleated cell counts were estimated from reference gene primer amplification. Method: immunoSEQ multiplex PCR; TCRdb's copy keeps in-frame clones and lacks some. The V and J calls and clone size are taken from that table; D and trimming were inferred from the DNA. This table holds 140,000 to 150,000 clones, about nine tenths found once. The rearrangement joins TRBV5-5 to TRBJ1-5; D ambiguous. This clonotype was obtained from a human donor in a cohort sampled during active COVID-19. The sequenced sample consisted of peripheral blood. The CDR3 loop reads CASSLYEGNQPQHF. Written as DNA, the CDR3 is TGTGCCAGCAGCTTGTACGAGGGCAATCAGCCCCAGCATTTT.